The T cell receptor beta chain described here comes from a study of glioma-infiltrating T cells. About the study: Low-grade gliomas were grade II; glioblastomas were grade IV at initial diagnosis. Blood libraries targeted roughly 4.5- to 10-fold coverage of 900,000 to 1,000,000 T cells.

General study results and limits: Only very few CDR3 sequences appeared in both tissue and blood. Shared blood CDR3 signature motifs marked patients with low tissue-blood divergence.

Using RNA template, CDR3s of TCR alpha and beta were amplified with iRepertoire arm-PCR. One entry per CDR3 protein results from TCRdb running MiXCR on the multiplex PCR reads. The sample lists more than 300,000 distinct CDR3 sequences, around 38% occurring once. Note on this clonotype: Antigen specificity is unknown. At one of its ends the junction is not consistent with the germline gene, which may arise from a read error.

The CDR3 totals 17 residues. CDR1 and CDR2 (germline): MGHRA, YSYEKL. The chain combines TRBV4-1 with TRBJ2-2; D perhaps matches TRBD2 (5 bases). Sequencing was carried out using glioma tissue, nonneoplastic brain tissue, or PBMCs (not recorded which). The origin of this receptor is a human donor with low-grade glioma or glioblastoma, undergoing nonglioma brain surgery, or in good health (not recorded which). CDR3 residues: CASSPGPSGKNTGVLFF. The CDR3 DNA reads TGCGCCAGCAGCCCCGGCCCCAGTGGGAAGAACACCGGGGTGCTGTTTTTT.